This passage covers 29 T cell receptor beta chains from one sample sequenced in a study of shared clonotypes between healthy human individuals. Profiled with immunoSEQ multiplex PCR; TCRdb holds only in-frame clones, not every one. Of over 2 million clones in the sample, around 92% are singletons; the top ten hold 0.3% to 0.45%. The specimen was naive CD4+ T cells from PBMCs. The subset was: CD45RA+ positively selected. These TCRs come from a man between 18 and 35 years old in good health. Some clones in this sample may be carry-over from other donors' samples.

This clone has a single count. This chain links TRBV11-2 with TRBJ1-1; D call uncertain. This CDR3 contains 15 residues. Between the trimmed V and J ends, which lost 0 bases and 5 bases, there was a span of 13 bases. Germline CDR1 and CDR2: SGHAT and FQNNGV. The CDR3 loop reads CASSLDFGGRTEAFF. The CDR3 DNA sequence: TGTGCCAGCAGCTTAGATTTCGGAGGAAGAACTGAAGCTTTCTTT.

The CDR3 nucleotides are TGCGCCAGCAGCTACTCGGTCGAGCAGTTCTTC. This encodes CASSYSVEQFF. The chain couples TRBV5-1 to TRBJ2-1; D uncertain. CDR1 and CDR2 (germline): SGHRS, YFSETQ. Deletions cut 3 bases from V and 10 bases from J, with 8 bases between. The CDR3 is 11 residues long.

The rearrangement uses TRBV5-4 and TRBJ2-3; weak D call: TRBD2 (5 bases). Trimming left V 0 bases short and J 6 bases short, with 11 bases between. The germline V gene has CDR1 SGHNT and CDR2 YYREEE (reference sequence). CDR3 length: 14 amino acids. The CDR3 DNA reads TGTGCCAGCAGCTTGGAGCGCCCGGGGGATACGCAGTATTTT. This codes for CASSLERPGDTQYF.

This rearrangement joins TRBV9 to TRBJ2-5; the D gene could be TRBD1 or TRBD2 (5 bases each). V gave up 2 bases and J gave up 6 bases, with 11 bases separating them. CDR1 SGDLS and CDR2 YYNGEE come from the germline V gene. The CDR3 loop spans 13 amino acids. In DNA form, the CDR3 reads TGTGCCAGCAGCGTGGGGGAAGAGAAGACCCAGTACTTC. Its protein product is CASSVGEEKTQYF. The whole variable domain, remainder taken from reference TRBV9 and TRBJ2-5, is DSGVTQTPKHLITATGQRVTLRCSPRSGDLSVYWYQQSLDQGLQFLIQYYNGEERAKGNILERFSAQQFPDLHSELNLSSLELGDSALYFCASSVGEEKTQYFGPGTRLLVL.

The chain recombines TRBV5-1 with TRBJ2-2; no reliable D call. The length of the CDR3 is 16 residues. Between the trimmed V and J ends, which lost 0 bases and 3 bases, there was a span of 12 bases. From germline, CDR1 is SGHRS and CDR2 YFSETQ. For the CDR3, the DNA is TGCGCCAGCAGCTTGGCTCCAGCTGCCGACACCGGGGAGCTGTTTTTT. Translation: CASSLAPAADTGELFF.

This rearrangement joins TRBV15 to TRBJ2-2; 15 positions match TRBD2. With 6 bases clipped from V and 5 bases from J, the junction kept 7 bases outside the gene matches. Germline assignment: CDR1 LNHNV and CDR2 YYDKDF (reference sequence). The CDR3 loop spans 17 amino acids. CDR3 in amino acids: CATRKTGLAGGTGELFF. The CDR3 bases are TGTGCCACCAGAAAAACGGGACTAGCGGGAGGAACCGGGGAGCTGTTTTTT.

This clone was detected a few times. The J gene is TRBJ2-2, the V gene TRBV9; no firm D call. Germline loops: CDR1 SGDLS, CDR2 YYNGEE. V lost 0 bases and J lost 2, with 14 bases in between. This CDR3 comprises 17 residues. The CDR3 region has the DNA TGTGCCAGCAGCGTAGCGGTAGCACAAGTAAACACCGGGGAGCTGTTTTTT. It is translated as CASSVAVAQVNTGELFF. Full variable domain (rest looked up from reference TRBV9 and TRBJ2-2): DSGVTQTPKHLITATGQRVTLRCSPRSGDLSVYWYQQSLDQGLQFLIQYYNGEERAKGNILERFSAQQFPDLHSELNLSSLELGDSALYFCASSVAVAQVNTGELFFGEGSRLTVL.

The chain recombines TRBV29-1 with TRBJ2-4, with 8 bases aligning to TRBD2. The J segment lost 4 bases and the V segment lost 1 base, leaving 3 bases of the junction unmatched. The CDR3 spans 14 residues. Germline V gives CDR1 SQVTM, CDR2 ANQGSEA. CDR3 loop: CSVEGSGMKNIQYF. The CDR3 DNA is TGCAGCGTTGAAGGTAGCGGGATGAAAAACATTCAGTACTTC.

This chain connects TRBV28 to TRBJ2-7; D is ambiguous. V was clipped by 5 bases and J by 6 bases, with 14 bases between them. The CDR3 is made up of 13 amino acids. Germline V gene sequence: CDR1 MDHEN, CDR2 SYDVKM. The CDR3 protein is CASSVGHMGEQYF. CDR3 sequence (DNA): TGTGCCAGCAGTGTGGGCCACATGGGCGAGCAGTACTTC.

The chain employs TRBV25-1 and TRBJ2-5; D could derive from TRBD1 or TRBD2 (6 bases each). CDR1 and CDR2 from the germline V gene are MGHDK and SYGVNS. CDR3 length: 15 amino acids. The V end lost 5 bases, the J end lost 5 bases, and 18 bases lay between the germline ends. The CDR3 loop is CASSNPGGQGETQYF. In nucleotides, the CDR3 is TGTGCCAGCAGTAACCCCGGGGGCCAAGGGGAGACCCAGTACTTC.

This chain uses TRBV7-8 with TRBJ2-1, with a possible D match to TRBD2 (7 bases). CDR1 is SGHVS and CDR2 is FQNEAQ in the germline V gene. The CDR3 is made up of 15 amino acids. Trimming took 4 bases from V and 0 from J, leaving 10 bases between them. The CDR3 is CASSYREGSYNEQFF. The DNA for the CDR3 is TGTGCCAGCAGCTACAGGGAGGGCTCCTACAATGAGCAGTTCTTC.

The V call is TRBV2, the J call TRBJ1-1, with D uncertain. The CDR3 runs 13 residues. Germline CDR1 reads SNHLY; CDR2 reads FYNNEI. V was clipped by 0 bases and J by 1 base, with 3 bases between them. CDR3 sequence: CASSEAQNTEAFF. CDR3 in DNA: TGTGCCAGCAGTGAAGCACAGAACACTGAAGCTTTCTTT.

V and J are TRBV5-4 and TRBJ2-5; D may be TRBD1 or TRBD2 (5 bases each). The CDR3 length is 14 residues. Germline V gene data show CDR1 as SGHNT and CDR2 as YYREEE (reference sequence). Trimming left V 4 bases short and J 2 bases short, with 12 bases between. The CDR3 protein is CASSPRGPQETQYF. Here the CDR3 DNA reads TGTGCCAGCAGCCCTAGGGGACCGCAAGAGACCCAGTACTTC.

The chain employs TRBV28 and TRBJ2-7; D unresolved. This CDR3 spans 14 amino acids. V gave up 2 bases and J gave up 5 bases, with 13 bases separating them. Germline-derived CDR1 and CDR2 are MDHEN and SYDVKM. CDR3 in DNA: TGTGCCAGCAGTTTAGAGCGACGAGAGCACGAGCAGTACTTC. This translates into CASSLERREHEQYF.

This rearrangement joins TRBV2 to TRBJ2-7; 7 nucleotides agree with TRBD1. V trimming: 3 bases; J trimming: 12 bases; junction bases outside the gene matches: 11. CDR1 and CDR2 from the germline V gene are SNHLY and FYNNEI. This CDR3 contains 13 residues. The CDR3 region is CASSDQGVLTWYF. In nucleotides, the CDR3 is TGTGCCAGCAGTGACCAGGGGGTCCTGACTTGGTACTTC. Combining the CDR3 with reference TRBV2 and TRBJ2-7 gives the whole variable domain EPEVTQTPSHQVTQMGQEVILRCVPISNHLYFYWYRQILGQKVEFLVSFYNNEISEKSEIFDDQFSVERPDGSNFTLKIRSTKLEDSAMYFCASSDQGVLTWYFGPGTRLTVT.

The chain recombines TRBV18 with TRBJ2-5, with TRBD2 as a possible D gene (5 bases). TRBJ2-7 matches the DNA end more closely, so the J call is doubtful. The CDR3 extends over 11 amino acids. Germline CDR1 reads KGHSH; CDR2 reads LQKENI. CDR3 loop: CASSTGTEQYF. The DNA for the CDR3 is TGTGCCAGCTCCACGGGAACCGAGCAGTACTTC.

This clone came up once. The junction does not match germline at one end; this may be a read error. The chain uses TRBV5-4 and TRBJ2-3, with D maybe TRBD2 (7 bases). The V gene's germline CDR1 is SGHNT and CDR2 YYREEE (reference sequence). This CDR3 is built from 14 residues. The CDR3 spells CASRLGGPRDTQYF. As DNA, the CDR3 is TGTGCCAGCAGGTTGGGGGGGCCAAGAGATACGCAGTATTTT.

This rearrangement joins TRBV4-2 to TRBJ2-3, with 11 bases matching TRBD1. This CDR3 has 17 residues. J was trimmed by 6 bases and V by 0 bases; bases with no gene match: 8. The V gene's germline CDR1 is LGHNA and CDR2 YNFKEQ. In DNA form, the CDR3 reads TGTGCCAGCAGCCAAGAGGGGACAGGGGGTAGAGCGGATACGCAGTATTTT. Protein product: CASSQEGTGGRADTQYF.

The rearrangement joins TRBV5-1 to TRBJ2-1; 8 bases map to TRBD2. Unmatched junction bases numbered 4, after V lost 4 bases and J lost 7 bases. The CDR3 spans 13 residues. The germline gives CDR1 SGHRS, CDR2 YFSETQ. In DNA form, the CDR3 reads TGCGCCAGCAGCGGGGGACTAGTTAATGAGCAGTTCTTC. Translation gives CASSGGLVNEQFF.

This chain joins TRBV7-2 and TRBJ2-5, with TRBD2 matching 10 bases. V trimming: 4 bases; J trimming: 5 bases; junction bases outside the gene matches: 10. Germline-derived CDR1 and CDR2 are SGHTA and FQGNSA. The length of the CDR3 is 16 residues. CDR3 DNA sequence: TGTGCCAGCAGCTCCAAAGCGGGAGGGCCCCGGGAGACCCAGTACTTC. Translated, it gives CASSSKAGGPRETQYF.

The chain combines TRBV7-8 with TRBJ1-5; D is possibly TRBD1 (5 bases). The V end lost 4 bases, the J end lost 2 bases, and 9 bases lay between the germline ends. Germline V gene data show CDR1 as SGHVS and CDR2 as FQNEAQ. This CDR3 spans 14 amino acids. The CDR3 loop is CASSWGDRNQPQHF. The DNA of the CDR3 is TGTGCCAGCAGCTGGGGGGATCGCAATCAGCCCCAGCATTTT.

The chain joins TRBV5-1 to TRBJ2-5, with a tentative D call TRBD2 (6 bases). Germline CDR1 and CDR2: SGHRS and YFSETQ. The germline V and J ends were trimmed by 4 bases and 6 bases, with 13 bases remaining between them. This CDR3 comprises 13 residues. CDR3 sequence reads: CASSLNLAQTQYF. DNA of the CDR3: TGCGCCAGCAGCCTGAATCTAGCGCAGACCCAGTACTTC. Filled out from reference TRBV5-1 and TRBJ2-5, the complete variable domain reads KAGVTQTPRYLIKTRGQQVTLSCSPISGHRSVSWYQQTPGQGLQFLFEYFSETQRNKGNFPGRFSGRQFSNSRSEMNVSTLELGDSALYLCASSLNLAQTQYFGPGTRLLVL.

V and J are TRBV28 and TRBJ2-1; 7 nucleotides agree with TRBD1. Germline CDR1 reads MDHEN; CDR2 reads SYDVKM. The CDR3 contains 14 residues. V was pared by 5 bases and J by 8 bases, with 9 bases of the junction left unmatched. The CDR3 loop is CASSDRVGYDEQFF. The CDR3 DNA sequence: TGTGCCAGCAGTGACAGGGTAGGTTACGATGAGCAGTTCTTC.

CDR3 sequence: CASSLVEATQYF. CDR3 sequence (DNA): TGTGCCAGCAGCTTAGTAGAGGCCACGCAGTATTTT. The chain joins TRBV7-2 to TRBJ2-3, with D hard to call. This CDR3 has 12 residues. V was cut by 1 base and J by 9 bases, with 8 bases left in between. Germline CDR1 and CDR2: SGHTA and FQGNSA. The whole variable domain, remainder taken from reference TRBV7-2 and TRBJ2-3, is GAGVSQSPSNKVTEKGKDVELRCDPISGHTALYWYRQSLGQGLEFLIYFQGNSAPDKSGLPSDRFSAERTGGSVSTLTIQRTQQEDSAVYLCASSLVEATQYFGPGTRLTVL.

The CDR3 loop reads CASSWGMAGANVLTF. Here the CDR3 DNA reads TGCGCCAGCAGCTGGGGCATGGCTGGGGCCAACGTCCTGACTTTC. The chain carries TRBV5-1 and TRBJ2-6, with a weak D call TRBD1 (5 bases). This CDR3 is 15 amino acids long. Trimming removed 3 bases from V and 2 bases from J, with 9 bases in between. Germline V gives CDR1 SGHRS, CDR2 YFSETQ.

This clone was counted only a few times. The J gene is TRBJ1-1, the V gene TRBV28; D is uncertain. Deletions cut 4 bases from V and 7 bases from J, with 10 bases between. Looked up from germline, CDR1 is MDHEN and CDR2 is SYDVKM. This CDR3 is built from 12 residues. CDR3 region: CASSSLRVEAFF. DNA of the CDR3: TGTGCCAGCAGTTCCCTCCGGGTTGAAGCTTTCTTT.

The genes are TRBV7-7 and TRBJ2-2; 14 bases align to TRBD2. J lost 3 bases, V lost 2 bases, and 5 bases had no gene match. This CDR3 comprises 18 residues. In germline, CDR1 is SSHAT, CDR2 FNYEAQ (reference sequence). CDR3 in amino acids: CASSLSGTSGSHTGELFF. The DNA of the CDR3 is TGTGCCAGCAGCTTATCGGGGACTAGCGGGAGTCACACCGGGGAGCTGTTTTTT.

This chain joins TRBV29-1 and TRBJ2-5; the match to TRBD2 covers 12 bases. The assigned J gene may be wrong: the sequence end matches TRBJ2-7 better. This CDR3 is 15 amino acids long. The germline gives CDR1 SQVTM, CDR2 ANQGSEA. CDR3 region: CSVAGLAGIQNEQYF. CDR3 in DNA: TGCAGCGTTGCCGGACTAGCGGGGATCCAGAACGAGCAGTACTTC.

This chain connects TRBV11-1 to TRBJ2-3; possibly TRBD2 for D (7 bases). Per the germline V gene, CDR1 is SGHAT and CDR2 is FQDESV (reference sequence). The CDR3 is made up of 16 amino acids. The V end lost 5 bases, the J end lost 5 bases, and 20 bases lay between the germline ends. The CDR3 here is CASSPWGGQARDTQYF. In DNA form, the CDR3 reads TGTGCCAGCAGCCCCTGGGGGGGGCAAGCGAGAGATACGCAGTATTTT. The complete variable domain, with remaining parts taken from reference TRBV11-1 and TRBJ2-3, reads EAEVAQSPRYKITEKSQAVAFWCDPISGHATLYWYRQILGQGPELLVQFQDESVVDDSQLPKDRFSAERLKGVDSTLKIQPAELGDSAMYLCASSPWGGQARDTQYFGPGTRLTVL.